The T cell receptor (beta chain) under discussion was sequenced for a study of blood T cell repertoires in COVID-19. Study-level background: The origin of the acute and convalescent COVID-19 samples was the United States, Italy and Spain.

The authors' processing: How many nucleated cells were present was estimated from reference gene primer amplification. The protocol was immunoSEQ multiplex PCR, while the TCRdb copy is restricted to in-frame clones and leaves out a portion. The V and J calls and clone size come from that table; D and trimming were worked out from the DNA. The data contain about 370,000 clones, roughly 90% of them singletons. Enrolment of Seattle patients took place during active infection, and they were followed longitudinally. This CDR3 has 14 amino acids. J gave up 4 bases and V 3 bases, and 3 bases lay outside the gene matches. Germline CDR1 SNHLY, CDR2 FYNNEI.

This chain links TRBV2 with TRBJ2-3; 8 bases fit TRBD1. This clonotype originated in a woman aged 30 to 39 with COVID-19, enrolled during active disease. Sample: peripheral blood. The CDR3: CASSDQGAPDTQYF. CDR3 bases: TGTGCCAGCAGTGACCAGGGGGCTCCAGATACGCAGTATTTT.